The rows below give T cell receptor beta chains drawn from one sample of a study of T cells in Graves' hyperthyroidism and ophthalmopathy. MiXCR was run by TCRdb on the multiplex PCR reads, yielding one entry per CDR3 protein. The data contain fewer than 350,000 distinct CDR3 sequences, about 19% of them singletons. Sequenced material: blood. These receptors originate from a man in his fifties with Graves' ophthalmopathy. Both conserved end residues are part of each CDR3. A D gene is named only where the DNA matches it firmly. Rows give clone size only sometimes, using once, few, many, or a class for an expanded clone.

J gene,D gene,V gene,clone size,CDR3 protein,CDR3 DNA
TRBJ2-5,TRBD1,TRBV7-9,many,CASSLTGTGGETQYF,TGTGCCAGCAGCTTAACCGGGACAGGGGGGGAGACCCAGTACTTC
TRBJ2-2,-,TRBV7-9,many,CAKTRLTNTGELFF,TGTGCCAAGACAAGACTCACGAACACCGGGGAGCTGTTTTTT
TRBJ2-2,TRBD2,TRBV5-4,-,CASSLAGLAGDAGELFF,TGTGCCAGCAGCTTGGCGGGACTAGCGGGAGACGCCGGGGAGCTGTTTTTT
TRBJ1-4,TRBD1,TRBV7-9,many,CASSRDRVGNEKLFF,TGTGCCAGCAGCCGCGACAGGGTTGGTAACGAAAAACTGTTTTTT
TRBJ2-2,TRBD2,TRBV7-8,-,CATQGGAKTLTGELFF,TGTGCCACCCAGGGAGGGGCAAAGACCCTAACCGGGGAGCTGTTTTTT
TRBJ2-7,-,TRBV28,many,CASSEGGRNEQYF,TGTGCCAGCAGTGAAGGGGGTAGGAACGAGCAGTACTTC
TRBJ2-7,TRBD2,TRBV28,-,CASSPRLAGEQYF,TGTGCCAGCAGTCCACGACTAGCGGGGGAGCAGTACTTC
TRBJ2-3,-,TRBV20-1,-,CSASGQGPADTQYF,TGCAGTGCTAGTGGCCAGGGGCCCGCAGATACGCAGTATTTT
TRBJ2-1,TRBD1,TRBV20-1,many,CSAHKTGGTYNEQFF,TGCAGTGCCCACAAAACAGGGGGCACCTACAATGAGCAGTTCTTC
TRBJ2-7,-,TRBV28,few,CASSGIEQYF,TGTGCCAGCAGTGGGATCGAGCAGTACTTC
TRBJ2-1,TRBD2,TRBV7-9,many,CASSSPAGGGKDNEQFF,TGTGCCAGCAGCTCTCCAGCGGGAGGAGGAAAAGACAATGAGCAGTTCTTC
TRBJ2-1,TRBD1,TRBV2,few,CASVTGLHNEQFF,TGTGCCAGTGTGACAGGGCTCCACAATGAGCAGTTCTTC
TRBJ2-7,-,TRBV9,-,CAGSVGSSSYEQYF,TGTGCCGGCAGCGTAGGAAGTAGCTCCTACGAGCAGTACTTC
TRBJ1-5,-,TRBV3-1,many,CASSQGRGLRQPQHF,TGTGCCAGCAGCCAAGGCAGGGGTTTAAGGCAGCCCCAGCATTTT
TRBJ1-4,-,TRBV10-3,-,CATGQSNEKLFF,TGTGCCACCGGACAGAGTAATGAAAAACTGTTTTTT
TRBJ1-1,TRBD1,TRBV20-1,many,CSASGVDWDSEAFF,TGCAGTGCTAGTGGGGTTGATTGGGACAGCGAAGCTTTCTTT
TRBJ2-3,-,TRBV7-2,-,CASTQGGGSDTQYF,TGTGCCAGCACCCAGGGAGGAGGCTCAGATACGCAGTATTTT
TRBJ2-1,-,TRBV3-1,many,CASSQAGAVNEQFF,TGTGCCAGCAGCCAAGCAGGGGCGGTCAATGAGCAGTTCTTC
TRBJ1-2,-,TRBV28,many,CASSSRTSGTPFYGYTF,TGTGCCAGCAGTTCACGTACCTCAGGGACCCCATTCTATGGCTACACCTTC
TRBJ2-3,TRBD2,TRBV30,many,CAWRASGRADTQYF,TGTGCCTGGAGGGCTAGCGGGAGGGCAGATACGCAGTATTTT
TRBJ2-7,TRBD1,TRBV20-1,many,CSVAQGARYYEQYF,TGCAGTGTAGCACAGGGGGCGAGATACTACGAGCAGTACTTC
TRBJ1-1,TRBD1,TRBV20-1,many,CSARGTGGRGTEAFF,TGCAGTGCTAGAGGGACAGGGGGAAGGGGCACTGAAGCTTTCTTT
TRBJ2-1,TRBD1,TRBV24-1,few,CATSDLETGSSYNEQFF,TGTGCCACCAGTGATTTGGAGACAGGGTCGAGCTACAATGAGCAGTTCTTC
TRBJ2-1,TRBD2,TRBV13,many,CASSKLAGGGNEQFF,TGTGCCAGCAGCAAACTAGCGGGAGGTGGGAATGAGCAGTTCTTC
TRBJ1-4,TRBD1,TRBV6-2/TRBV6-3,few,CASSSWTGPNEKLFF,TGTGCCAGCAGTTCTTGGACAGGGCCTAATGAAAAACTGTTTTTT
TRBJ2-2,-,TRBV11-2,few,CASSVVVADPNTGELFF,TGTGCCAGCAGCGTAGTTGTTGCGGATCCGAACACCGGGGAGCTGTTTTTT
TRBJ1-1,TRBD1,TRBV7-2,-,CASSNTGTGEAFF,TGTGCCAGCAGCAATACAGGGACAGGTGAAGCTTTCTTT
TRBJ1-5,TRBD1,TRBV2,many,CASTPGTGGSQPQHF,TGTGCCAGTACCCCCGGGACAGGGGGCAGTCAGCCCCAGCATTTT
TRBJ1-4,-,TRBV7-8,-,CASSLDPGVNEKLFF,TGTGCCAGCAGCTTAGATCCGGGGGTGAATGAAAAACTGTTTTTT
TRBJ2-7,TRBD2,TRBV15,few,CATSRDQREGREQYF,TGTGCCACCAGCAGAGATCAACGGGAGGGCCGCGAGCAGTACTTC
TRBJ2-6,-,TRBV7-3,many,CASSLRQPGANVLTF,TGTGCCAGCAGCTTAAGACAACCTGGGGCCAACGTCCTGACTTTC
TRBJ1-1,-,TRBV11-2,-,CASSSRRDTEAFF,TGTGCCAGCAGCTCCCGGAGGGACACTGAAGCTTTCTTT
TRBJ1-1,-,TRBV20-1,few,CSARYVADKAFF,TGCAGTGCTAGATACGTGGCAGATAAAGCTTTCTTT
TRBJ2-7,TRBD2,TRBV27,few,CASSGLDSSSYEQYF,TGTGCCAGCAGTGGACTAGACAGTTCATCCTACGAGCAGTACTTC
TRBJ2-1,-,TRBV18,few,CASSPVDLLANEQFF,TGTGCCAGCTCACCCGTTGATTTGCTAGCCAATGAGCAGTTCTTC
TRBJ2-1,TRBD1,TRBV19,few,CASTPQGMNEQFF,TGTGCCAGTACCCCACAGGGGATGAATGAGCAGTTCTTC
TRBJ2-5,TRBD2,TRBV6-5,once,CASSYCSGSGRETQYF,TGTGCCAGCAGTTATTGTAGCGGGAGCGGTCGGGAGACCCAGTACTTC
TRBJ2-7,-,TRBV7-9,many,CASSLAGVVAEQYF,TGTGCCAGCAGCTTAGCGGGAGTAGTGGCCGAGCAGTACTTC